One and the same sample provided the 24 T cell receptor beta chains below, sequenced in a study of blood T cell repertoires in COVID-19. Only in-frame clones appear in the TCRdb table, and some are missing; sequencing was by immunoSEQ multiplex PCR. The data contain hundreds of thousands of clones, about 88% of them singletons. Sequences were obtained from peripheral blood. Source of these receptors: a man aged 35-49 years with acute or convalescent COVID-19.

The gene calls are TRBV11-2 and TRBJ2-7, with TRBD1 matching 7 bases. There are 12 residues in the CDR3. V lost 5 bases and J lost 6; bases outside the gene matches: 4. Germline V gene lookup returns CDR1 SGHAT and CDR2 FQNNGV. The DNA of the CDR3 is TGTGCCAGCAGCCCGACAGGGTCCGAGCAGTACTTC. Encoded protein: CASSPTGSEQYF.

The V call is TRBV6-6, the J call TRBJ2-3; a possible D gene is TRBD2 (6 bases). V lost 1 base to trimming and J lost 5 bases, with 7 bases between them. This CDR3 contains 13 residues. From germline, CDR1 is MNHNY and CDR2 SVGAGI (reference sequence). CDR3 nucleotide sequence: TGTGCCAGCAGTTACTTGGGAGGAGATACGCAGTATTTT. Its protein product is CASSYLGGDTQYF.

In DNA form, the CDR3 reads TGTGCCAGCAGTCTTCCGGGACAGGGGTTCGGCTACACCTTC. Protein: CASSLPGQGFGYTF. The chain has TRBV2 and TRBJ1-2; 10 nucleotides match TRBD1. In germline, CDR1 is SNHLY, CDR2 FYNNEI. V lost 5 bases to trimming and J lost 8 bases; unmatched junction nucleotides: 8. CDR3 length: 14 amino acids.

The chain recombines TRBV25-1 with TRBJ1-2, with TRBD1 identical over 8 bases. Germline V lookup: CDR1 MGHDK, CDR2 SYGVNS. The CDR3 loop spans 16 amino acids. V gave up 3 bases and J gave up 7 bases; unmatched junction bases: 13. CDR3 nucleotides: TGTGCCAGCAGTGATTTCGGGACAGGCAGATCGTCTGGCTACACCTTC. This gives the protein CASSDFGTGRSSGYTF.

The chain links TRBV19 to TRBJ1-1; D gene unclear. Trimming took 1 base from V and 7 from J, leaving 7 bases between them. The CDR3 covers 12 residues. Germline V gene data show CDR1 as LNHDA and CDR2 as SQIVND (reference sequence). The CDR3 spells CASSIGVREAFF. The CDR3 DNA sequence: TGTGCCAGTAGTATAGGAGTCCGTGAAGCTTTCTTT.

The gene calls are TRBV29-1 and TRBJ2-1; possibly TRBD1 for D (5 bases). This CDR3 spans 14 amino acids. Germline CDR1 and CDR2: SQVTM and ANQGSEA. Trimming removed 6 bases from V and 3 bases from J, with 15 bases in between. For the CDR3, the DNA is TGCAGCGTCCAAGAAGGGGTCGTCTACAATGAGCAGTTCTTC. This encodes CSVQEGVVYNEQFF.

The V and J genes are TRBV11-2 and TRBJ1-3; possibly TRBD1 for D (5 bases). The V gene's germline CDR1 is SGHAT and CDR2 FQNNGV. CDR3 size: 12 residues. Trimming removed 7 bases from V and 8 bases from J, with 12 bases in between. CDR3 in amino acids: CASTRTQDTIYF. The CDR3 DNA is TGTGCCAGCACCCGGACACAAGACACCATATATTTT.

The chain is built from TRBV2 and TRBJ2-6, with TRBD1 identical over 7 bases. V lost 6 bases and J lost 0; bases outside the gene matches: 8. This CDR3 spans 17 amino acids. Germline V gene lookup returns CDR1 SNHLY and CDR2 FYNNEI. The CDR3 DNA is TGTGCCAGCAGGGCAGGACAGGCCGACTCTGGGGCCAACGTCCTGACTTTC. Translating gives CASRAGQADSGANVLTF.

The J gene is TRBJ2-3, the V gene TRBV6-4, with 8 bases fitting TRBD1. The germline gives CDR1 MRHNA, CDR2 SNTAGT. Trimming removed 0 bases from V and 6 bases from J; junction bases left unmatched: 5. The CDR3 extends over 15 amino acids. As DNA, the CDR3 is TGTGCCAGCAGTGACTCGAGACAGGGGTTGGATACGCAGTATTTT. This sequence encodes CASSDSRQGLDTQYF.

The V gene is TRBV2, the J gene TRBJ2-5, with TRBD1 as a possible D gene (6 bases). The CDR3 has 13 amino acids. Germline loops: CDR1 SNHLY, CDR2 FYNNEI. Trimming removed 7 bases from V and 5 bases from J, with 14 bases in between. CDR3 sequence (DNA): TGTGCCAGCAACCGACAGGTCTGGGAGACCCAGTACTTC. Translating it yields CASNRQVWETQYF. The whole variable domain, filled in from reference TRBV2 and TRBJ2-5, reads EPEVTQTPSHQVTQMGQEVILRCVPISNHLYFYWYRQILGQKVEFLVSFYNNEISEKSEIFDDQFSVERPDGSNFTLKIRSTKLEDSAMYFCASNRQVWETQYFGPGTRLLVL.

This clone has just a few counts. The J gene is TRBJ2-7, the V gene TRBV5-6, with 9 bases fitting TRBD1. Germline CDR1 is SGHDT and CDR2 is YYEEEE. V was clipped by 4 bases and J by 3 bases; unmatched bases: 5. This CDR3 comprises 14 residues. CDR3 residues: CASSPGTGNYEQYF. DNA for the CDR3: TGTGCCAGCAGCCCCGGGACAGGGAACTACGAGCAGTACTTC.

This chain connects TRBV5-5 to TRBJ1-2; 7 bases match TRBD1. Germline CDR1 and CDR2: SGHKS and YYEKEE (reference sequence). This CDR3 region has 14 residues. The trim removed 2 bases at V and 3 bases at J, leaving 4 bases unmatched. The DNA for the CDR3 is TGTGCCAGCAGCTTAACAGGGGCCCACTATGGCTACACCTTC. Residues: CASSLTGAHYGYTF.

V is TRBV18 and J is TRBJ2-1; no clear D. CDR1 and CDR2 from the germline V gene are KGHSH and LQKENI. The V end was cut by 4 bases, the J end by 0 bases, with 13 bases between. This CDR3 spans 16 amino acids. The CDR3 sequence is CASSRQASSSYNEQFF. The CDR3 nucleotides read TGTGCCAGCTCACGCCAGGCCAGTAGCTCCTACAATGAGCAGTTCTTC.

The rearrangement joins TRBV7-9 to TRBJ1-1; D is unclear. The V gene's germline CDR1 is SEHNR and CDR2 FQNEAQ (reference sequence). This CDR3 is built from 19 residues. Between the trimmed V and J ends, which lost 6 bases and 0 bases, there was a span of 26 bases. CDR3 in DNA: TGTGCCAGCAGTCGTCCATTGATCCGCAAGACGGGAATGAACACTGAAGCTTTCTTT. Amino acid sequence: CASSRPLIRKTGMNTEAFF. The complete variable domain, with remaining parts taken from reference TRBV7-9 and TRBJ1-1, reads DTGVSQNPRHKITKRGQNVTFRCDPISEHNRLYWYRQTLGQGPEFLTYFQNEAQLEKSRLLSDRFSAERPKGSFSTLEIQRTEQGDSAMYLCASSRPLIRKTGMNTEAFFGQGTRLTVV.

This rearrangement joins TRBV4-1 to TRBJ2-5; 7 bases match TRBD2. Trimming cost V 0 bases and J 1 base; bases outside gene matches: 2. The germline gives CDR1 MGHRA, CDR2 YSYEKL. The CDR3 totals 15 residues. This CDR3 reads CASSQEGTIQETQYF. The CDR3 DNA sequence: TGCGCCAGCAGCCAAGAAGGGACTATCCAAGAGACCCAGTACTTC.

The chain combines TRBV29-1 with TRBJ2-7, with 9 bases fitting TRBD2. The length of the CDR3 is 15 residues. The germline V gene encodes CDR1 SQVTM and CDR2 ANQGSEA. V was pared by 1 base and J by 2 bases, with 6 bases of the junction left unmatched. The CDR3 reads CSVEGEVAGAYEQYF. The CDR3 nucleotides are TGCAGCGTTGAAGGGGAGGTAGCGGGGGCCTACGAGCAGTACTTC.

This rearrangement joins TRBV28 to TRBJ2-5; 10 nucleotides match TRBD1. Germline V lookup: CDR1 MDHEN, CDR2 SYDVKM. CDR3 length: 14 residues. The V gene end was trimmed by 5 bases and the J gene end by 4 bases; junction bases not matched to a gene: 4. In nucleotides, the CDR3 is TGTGCCAGCAGTCAGAGGACAGGGGGAGAGACCCAGTACTTC. Translation: CASSQRTGGETQYF. The full variable domain, with the rest looked up from reference TRBV28 and TRBJ2-5, is DVKVTQSSRYLVKRTGEKVFLECVQDMDHENMFWYRQDPGLGLRLIYFSYDVKMKEKGDIPEGYSVSREKKERFSLILESASTNQTSMYLCASSQRTGGETQYFGPGTRLLVL.

This clone was picked up a small number of times. This rearrangement joins TRBV4-3 to TRBJ1-2, with D maybe TRBD1 (6 bases). The germline CDR1 and CDR2 sequences are LGHNA and YSLEER. There are 16 residues in the CDR3. V was clipped by 0 bases and J by 1 base, with 12 bases between them. The CDR3 DNA is TGCGCCAGCAGCCAAGATTTGGCAGGGGTTAACTATGGCTACACCTTC. Residues: CASSQDLAGVNYGYTF.

This clone showed up just a few times. The chain employs TRBV18 and TRBJ1-1, with 7 nucleotides matching TRBD1. Germline lookup yields CDR1 KGHSH and CDR2 LQKENI. The V segment lost 4 bases and the J segment 6 bases; nucleotides outside the gene matches: 5. The CDR3 spans 13 residues. The CDR3 DNA reads as TGTGCCAGCTCACAACAGGGGAGCGCTGAAGCTTTCTTT. Translation: CASSQQGSAEAFF.

This rearrangement joins TRBV2 to TRBJ1-1, with D hard to call. Deletions cut 0 bases from V and 5 bases from J, with 7 bases between. CDR3 size: 13 residues. Germline lookup yields CDR1 SNHLY and CDR2 FYNNEI. CDR3 protein: CASSEAPRTEAFF. The CDR3 nucleotides are TGTGCCAGCAGTGAAGCCCCCAGGACTGAAGCTTTCTTT.

The rearrangement joins TRBV4-1 to TRBJ1-5; D call uncertain. The length of the CDR3 is 13 residues. Trimming pared 0 bases from V and 9 bases from J, leaving 9 bases between. Germline V gene data show CDR1 as MGHRA and CDR2 as YSYEKL. In DNA form, the CDR3 reads TGCGCCAGCAGCCAAGAAGAGGGTCGGCCCCAGCATTTT. Protein sequence: CASSQEEGRPQHF.

The chain recombines TRBV27 with TRBJ2-1; maybe TRBD1 (5 bases). The V end lost 2 bases, the J end lost 10 bases, and 9 bases lay between the germline ends. Germline V gene sequence: CDR1 MNHEY, CDR2 SMNVEV (reference sequence). The CDR3 extends over 12 amino acids. The CDR3 protein is CASSLQGGEQFF. In DNA form, the CDR3 reads TGTGCCAGCAGTTTACAGGGTGGGGAGCAGTTCTTC.

The chain employs TRBV3-1 (or the pseudogene TRBV3-2) and TRBJ2-1, with 12 nucleotides matching TRBD2. V gave up 5 bases and J gave up 12 bases; unmatched junction bases: 14. From germline, CDR1 is LGHDT and CDR2 YNNKEL (reference sequence). This CDR3 contains 16 residues. The CDR3 protein is CASSGRLASGGDGQFF. In DNA, the CDR3 is TGTGCCAGCAGCGGACGTTTGGCTAGCGGGGGGGATGGGCAGTTCTTC.

V and J are TRBV5-1 and TRBJ1-1; no clear D gene. Per the germline V gene, CDR1 is SGHRS and CDR2 is YFSETQ. V shed 5 bases and J shed 2 bases, with 10 bases lying between them. CDR3 length equals 13 residues. CDR3 sequence: CASRAPSNTEAFF. Written as DNA, the CDR3 is TGCGCCAGCAGGGCTCCGTCAAACACTGAAGCTTTCTTT.